Listed below are T cell receptor beta chains from one sample, sequenced in a study of blood T cell repertoires in COVID-19. TCRdb's table, derived via immunoSEQ multiplex PCR, lists solely in-frame clones and lacks some. This sample has 200,000 to 300,000 clones; 87% occur once, and the top ten carry 2.3%. The sample was peripheral blood. The origin of the receptors is a woman aged 45-65 years with acute or convalescent COVID-19. Both conserved end residues are part of each CDR3. Each record gives: D gene, J gene, V gene, clone size, CDR3 DNA, CDR3 protein. The D gene is left open where the match is weak. Part of the rows lack a size; the others show once, few, many or a class for expanded clones.

d_gene: TRBD2
j_gene: TRBJ2-5
v_gene: TRBV11-2
abundance: NA
CDR3nt: TGTGCCAGCAGCACTAGCGGGACAGTCTACTTC
CDR3aa: CASSTSGTVYF

d_gene: NA
j_gene: TRBJ1-3
v_gene: TRBV6-5
abundance: NA
CDR3nt: TGTGCCAGCAGTACACAGCTACAAGGTGGAAACACCATATATTTT
CDR3aa: CASSTQLQGGNTIYF

d_gene: NA
j_gene: TRBJ2-4
v_gene: TRBV5-1
abundance: NA
CDR3nt: TGCGCCAGCAGCTTGGCTGCAGGGAAACCCCATGAGTACTTC
CDR3aa: CASSLAAGKPHEYF

d_gene: NA
j_gene: TRBJ2-2
v_gene: TRBV18
abundance: NA
CDR3nt: TGTGCCAGCTCACCACCTTGGAGGGCGAACACCGGGGAGCTGTTTTTT
CDR3aa: CASSPPWRANTGELFF

d_gene: NA
j_gene: TRBJ2-7
v_gene: TRBV5-1
abundance: NA
CDR3nt: TGCGCCAGCAGCTTGGCCCTAGGACAAAGTCATCTGCGATCCTACGAGCAGTACTTC
CDR3aa: CASSLALGQSHLRSYEQYF

d_gene: NA
j_gene: TRBJ1-1
v_gene: TRBV25-1
abundance: NA
CDR3nt: TGTGCCAGCGGGCGTTTAAACACTGAAGCTTTCTTT
CDR3aa: CASGRLNTEAFF

d_gene: NA
j_gene: TRBJ1-5
v_gene: TRBV9
abundance: NA
CDR3nt: TGTGCCAGCAGCGTAGACCCCGGACAGCAGCCCCAGCATTTT
CDR3aa: CASSVDPGQQPQHF

d_gene: TRBD2
j_gene: TRBJ2-1
v_gene: TRBV11-2
abundance: once
CDR3nt: TGTGCCAGCAGCGTCACTAGCGGGAGAACCTATGAGCAGTTCTTC
CDR3aa: CASSVTSGRTYEQFF

d_gene: NA
j_gene: TRBJ2-5
v_gene: TRBV5-4
abundance: NA
CDR3nt: TGTGCCAGCGGCGGCCGGGGTGTACAGGGAGAGACCCAGTACTTC
CDR3aa: CASGGRGVQGETQYF

d_gene: TRBD2
j_gene: TRBJ2-2
v_gene: TRBV5-4
abundance: NA
CDR3nt: TGTGCCAGCAGCTTGGTTCCTAGCGGACACACCGGGGAGCTGTTTTTT
CDR3aa: CASSLVPSGHTGELFF

d_gene: NA
j_gene: TRBJ2-4
v_gene: TRBV27
abundance: NA
CDR3nt: TGTGCCAGCAGTCCTCGACTAAGTGATACGAGAGCCAAAAACATTCAGTACTTC
CDR3aa: CASSPRLSDTRAKNIQYF

d_gene: TRBD1
j_gene: TRBJ1-5
v_gene: TRBV18
abundance: NA
CDR3nt: TGTGCCAGCTCACTACTGGGACAGGGGTATCAGCCCCAGCATTTT
CDR3aa: CASSLLGQGYQPQHF

d_gene: NA
j_gene: TRBJ2-1
v_gene: TRBV27
abundance: once
CDR3nt: TGTGCCAGCAGTCCTCCCGGGACAATCTCCTACAATGAGCAGTTCTTC
CDR3aa: CASSPPGTISYNEQFF